This T cell receptor beta chain was observed in a study of cytomegalovirus exposure and HLA in healthy donors. About the study: Assignment to the Caucasian-associated ancestry cluster applied to 81% of the 300 to 500 genotyped donors.

Trimming cost V 5 bases and J 3 bases; bases outside gene matches: 5. CDR3 length: 14 amino acids. CDR1 and CDR2 from the germline V gene are SGHTA and FQGNSA. Of note for this clone: What it recognizes is unknown.

PCR employed 60 Vbeta and 13 Jbeta primers. The assay was immunoSEQ multiplex PCR, and TCRdb's table has in-frame clones only and misses some. The sample gives about 160,000 clones, 70% to 90% of which show up once; approximately 7% is in the top ten. Study observations and caveats: By HLA locus, TCR association rates varied in a later analysis, with DRB1 showing the most and HLA-C the fewest.

The sequenced sample was PBMCs. This sequence was found in a woman between 25 and 40 years old in good health and CMV-seropositive. This chain joins TRBV7-2 and TRBJ1-2; 8 bases agree with TRBD1. The CDR3 region is CASSPGQGYYGYTF. Written as DNA, the CDR3 is TGTGCCAGCAGCCCAGGACAGGGTTACTATGGCTACACCTTC.